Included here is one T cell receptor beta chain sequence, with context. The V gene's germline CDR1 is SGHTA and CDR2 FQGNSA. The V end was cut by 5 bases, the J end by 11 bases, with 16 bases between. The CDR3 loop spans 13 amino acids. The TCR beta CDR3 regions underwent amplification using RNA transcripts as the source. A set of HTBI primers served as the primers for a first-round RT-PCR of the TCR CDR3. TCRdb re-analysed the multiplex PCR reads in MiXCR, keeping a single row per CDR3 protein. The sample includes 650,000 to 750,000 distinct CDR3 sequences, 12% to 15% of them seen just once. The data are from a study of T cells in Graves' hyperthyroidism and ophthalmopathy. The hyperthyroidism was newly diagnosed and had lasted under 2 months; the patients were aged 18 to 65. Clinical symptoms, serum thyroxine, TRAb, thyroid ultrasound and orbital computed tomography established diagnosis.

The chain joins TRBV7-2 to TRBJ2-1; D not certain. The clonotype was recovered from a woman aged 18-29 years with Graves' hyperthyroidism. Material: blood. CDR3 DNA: TGTGCCAGCAGCCCCCCTGCAGAGCTCAAGCAGTTCTTC. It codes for CASSPPAELKQFF.